What follows are 20 T cell receptor beta chains derived from one specimen sequenced in a study of shared clonotypes between healthy human individuals (dated by TCRdb to the early 2020s). Library generation was performed with the immunoSEQ multiplex PCR assay. Drawn from immuneACCESS, this table holds only the in-frame rearrangements with V and J called that TCRdb kept. Clones are partly lost; checked studies trace under half to an unresolved V gene and leave the rest unexplained. Within this sample are 2,500,000 or so clones, with roughly 93% of them counted one time only. The ten biggest clones cover 0.36% of the sample. Input material: naive CD4+ T cells from PBMCs. In light of the paper, this sample's cell subset or site label describes: CD45RA+ positively selected. All receptors come from a man younger than 35 in good health. Some clones in this sample may be carry-over from other donors' samples.

The J gene is TRBJ2-7, the V gene TRBV10-3; D gene uncertain. In germline, CDR1 is ENHRY, CDR2 SYGVKD. The CDR3 length is 15 residues. Trimming took off 0 bases at V and 2 bases at J, with 11 bases between the two ends. In DNA, the CDR3 is TGTGCCATCAGTGAGTCAACGGACGGAGCCTACGAGCAGTACTTC. Protein sequence: CAISESTDGAYEQYF.

The CDR3 DNA sequence: TGTGCCAGCAGTTCTTCCGGGAGCCCCGCAGATACGCAGTATTTT. Amino acids: CASSSSGSPADTQYF. The gene calls are TRBV7-3 and TRBJ2-3; maybe TRBD2 (6 bases). This CDR3 is 15 amino acids long. CDR1 and CDR2 (germline): SGHTA, FQGTGA. Trimming left V 6 bases short and J 4 bases short, with 17 bases between. Looking up the rest from reference TRBV7-3 and TRBJ2-3 gives the full variable domain: GAGVSQTPSNKVTEKGKYVELRCDPISGHTALYWYRQSLGQGPEFLIYFQGTGAADDSGLPNDRFFAVRPEGSVSTLKIQRTERGDSAVYLCASSSSGSPADTQYFGPGTRLTVL.

This clone has a handful of counts. The chain employs TRBV7-9 and TRBJ1-1; unclear D gene. Germline V CDR1 and CDR2: SEHNR, FQNEAQ (reference sequence). This CDR3 has 12 amino acids. Trimming pared 5 bases from V and 1 base from J, leaving 5 bases between. The CDR3 nucleotides are TGTGCCAGCAGCCGCGCGAACACTGAAGCTTTCTTT. Residues: CASSRANTEAFF.

The chain uses TRBV2 and TRBJ1-1, with 7 bases identical to TRBD1. J gave up 1 base and V 5 bases, and 4 bases lay outside the gene matches. The CDR3 runs 14 residues. CDR1 SNHLY and CDR2 FYNNEI come from the germline V gene. This CDR3 is CASSRQGGNTEAFF. The CDR3 coding sequence is TGTGCCAGCAGTCGACAGGGAGGGAACACTGAAGCTTTCTTT.

The chain carries TRBV10-3 and TRBJ1-2; 8 nucleotides agree with TRBD1. The CDR3 has 12 amino acids. V was clipped by 3 bases and J by 10 bases; unmatched bases: 4. The germline V gene encodes CDR1 ENHRY and CDR2 SYGVKD. DNA of the CDR3: TGTGCCATCAGTGATCGGGACAGGTTCTACACCTTC. This encodes CAISDRDRFYTF.

The V gene is TRBV15, the J gene TRBJ1-1; D is perhaps TRBD1 (6 bases). The CDR3 consists of 14 residues. V shed 8 bases and J shed 3 bases, with 16 bases lying between them. Per germline, CDR1 LNHNV and CDR2 YYDKDF (reference sequence). The CDR3 DNA reads as TGTGCCACCCACGGCGTGGGGGCCGACACTGAAGCTTTCTTT. It encodes CATHGVGADTEAFF.

A remark on this clone: Other DNA sequences of this sample code for an identical CDR3. V is TRBV28 and J is TRBJ1-4, with a tentative D call TRBD1 (6 bases). V shed 5 bases and J shed 0 bases, with 10 bases lying between them. CDR3 length: 15 residues. Germline V CDR1 and CDR2: MDHEN, SYDVKM. The DNA for the CDR3 is TGTGCCAGCAGTCCTGCAGGGGCAACTAATGAAAAACTGTTTTTT. Translation: CASSPAGATNEKLFF.

A word on this clone: Other DNA variants within this sample encode the same CDR3. The chain has TRBV28 and TRBJ1-1; TRBD1 agrees at 10 bases. The V segment lost 4 bases and the J segment 4 bases; nucleotides outside the gene matches: 3. Germline V CDR1 and CDR2: MDHEN, SYDVKM. The CDR3 covers 14 residues. CDR3 in amino acids: CASSWDRGSTEAFF. Here the CDR3 DNA reads TGTGCCAGCAGTTGGGACAGGGGTTCCACTGAAGCTTTCTTT. Complete variable domain (other parts from reference TRBV28 and TRBJ1-1): DVKVTQSSRYLVKRTGEKVFLECVQDMDHENMFWYRQDPGLGLRLIYFSYDVKMKEKGDIPEGYSVSREKKERFSLILESASTNQTSMYLCASSWDRGSTEAFFGQGTRLTVV.

This clone was counted between two and nine times. The V and J genes are TRBV5-1 and TRBJ1-3; D might be TRBD1 (6 bases). The V gene lost 4 bases and the J gene lost 4 bases, with 12 bases spanning the gap. Per the germline V gene, CDR1 is SGHRS and CDR2 is YFSETQ. The CDR3 is made up of 14 amino acids. The CDR3: CASSDQGSGNTIYF. In DNA, the CDR3 is TGCGCCAGCAGCGACCAGGGGTCCGGAAACACCATATATTTT.

The chain has TRBV28 and TRBJ1-1; D remains unclear. Germline V CDR1 and CDR2: MDHEN, SYDVKM. The CDR3 is 12 amino acids. Trimming left V 3 bases short and J 9 bases short, with 11 bases between. The CDR3 loop is CASSFPPEKAFF. In DNA form, the CDR3 reads TGTGCCAGCAGTTTCCCCCCGGAGAAAGCTTTCTTT.

The chain is built from TRBV9 and TRBJ2-7; 9 positions agree with TRBD2. Unmatched junction bases numbered 15, after V lost 3 bases and J lost 8 bases. This CDR3 is 16 amino acids long. Germline CDR1 SGDLS, CDR2 YYNGEE. The CDR3 loop is CASSALAGAPAGKQYF. The CDR3 DNA reads as TGTGCCAGCAGCGCCTTAGCGGGAGCCCCTGCGGGGAAGCAGTACTTC. Drawing the rest from reference TRBV9 and TRBJ2-7, the complete variable domain is DSGVTQTPKHLITATGQRVTLRCSPRSGDLSVYWYQQSLDQGLQFLIQYYNGEERAKGNILERFSAQQFPDLHSELNLSSLELGDSALYFCASSALAGAPAGKQYFGPGTRLTVT.

V is TRBV5-3 and J is TRBJ2-4; D remains unclear. TRBV5-3 is identified as an open reading frame with a role that is uncertain. Trimming took 0 bases from V and 0 from J, leaving 16 bases between them. The CDR3 extends over 18 amino acids. The CDR3 DNA is TGTGCCAGAAGCTTGGTTGTAGTAGTCAAGCTAGCCAAAAACATTCAGTACTTC. Translating gives CARSLVVVVKLAKNIQYF.

V is TRBV28 and J is TRBJ1-2; D not resolved. The CDR3 sequence is 14 residues long. Germline V gene lookup returns CDR1 MDHEN and CDR2 SYDVKM. V shed 2 bases and J shed 5 bases, with 12 bases lying between them. Here the CDR3 DNA reads TGTGCCAGCAGTTTAACAGTGGCTCCATATGGCTACACCTTC. Translation: CASSLTVAPYGYTF.

The chain carries TRBV7-8 and TRBJ2-5; D is uncertain. V was shortened by 4 bases and J by 4 bases, with 10 bases between the two germline ends. The CDR3 extends over 13 amino acids. The V gene's germline CDR1 is SGHVS and CDR2 FQNEAQ. Here the CDR3 reads CASSSRPLETQYF. Written as DNA, the CDR3 is TGTGCCAGCAGCTCCCGGCCCCTAGAGACCCAGTACTTC.

With regard to this clone: Other DNA sequences within the sample encode an identical CDR3. The chain couples TRBV5-1 to TRBJ2-7, with TRBD2 identical over 10 bases. The junction had 3 bases not matched to a gene; V was cut back by 2 bases and J by 4 bases. The length of the CDR3 is 14 residues. Germline loops: CDR1 SGHRS, CDR2 YFSETQ. CDR3 coding DNA: TGCGCCAGCAGCTTAGGGACTAGCGATTACGAGCAGTACTTC. This encodes CASSLGTSDYEQYF.

The chain links TRBV10-1 to TRBJ2-5, with 14 bases aligning to TRBD2. Germline loops: CDR1 WNHNN, CDR2 SYGVQD (reference sequence). CDR3 length: 16 amino acids. Unmatched junction bases numbered 6, after V lost 4 bases and J lost 5 bases. Here the CDR3 DNA reads TGCGCCAGCAGTGGGACTAGCGGGAGGATGGTGGAGACCCAGTACTTC. The encoded protein is CASSGTSGRMVETQYF.

This chain connects TRBV10-3 to TRBJ2-5, with a tentative D call TRBD2 (7 bases). Trimming pared 5 bases from V and 4 bases from J, leaving 23 bases between. Germline-derived CDR1 and CDR2 are ENHRY and SYGVKD. CDR3 length equals 17 residues. The CDR3 nucleotides are TGTGCCATCAGTCACGGAGGGGGAGGGTCGATCCGAGAGACCCAGTACTTC. Translated: CAISHGGGGSIRETQYF.

The genes are TRBV29-1 and TRBJ2-3; 8 bases line up with TRBD1. In germline, CDR1 is SQVTM, CDR2 ANQGSEA. The CDR3 runs to 13 residues. V was clipped by 4 bases and J by 2 bases; unmatched bases: 2. The CDR3 bases are TGCAGCGTTGGGACAGGGAACACAGATACGCAGTATTTT. This encodes CSVGTGNTDTQYF.

This chain connects TRBV6-6 to TRBJ2-5, with D possibly matching TRBD1 (6 bases). This CDR3 contains 14 residues. Germline V gives CDR1 MNHNY, CDR2 SVGAGI (reference sequence). The germline V and J ends were trimmed by 8 bases and 2 bases, with 15 bases remaining between them. The CDR3 sequence: CASSLGTPQETQYF. Here the CDR3 DNA reads TGTGCCAGCTCACTAGGGACACCACAAGAGACCCAGTACTTC.

V usage is TRBV7-9 and J usage is TRBJ1-1; a weak D match, TRBD1 (6 bases). CDR1 and CDR2 from the germline V gene are SEHNR and FQNEAQ (reference sequence). The CDR3 runs 12 residues. Trimming removed 7 bases from V and 4 bases from J, with 10 bases in between. CDR3 residues: CASTIGGTEAFF. Here the CDR3 DNA reads TGTGCCAGCACCATAGGGGGCACTGAAGCTTTCTTT.